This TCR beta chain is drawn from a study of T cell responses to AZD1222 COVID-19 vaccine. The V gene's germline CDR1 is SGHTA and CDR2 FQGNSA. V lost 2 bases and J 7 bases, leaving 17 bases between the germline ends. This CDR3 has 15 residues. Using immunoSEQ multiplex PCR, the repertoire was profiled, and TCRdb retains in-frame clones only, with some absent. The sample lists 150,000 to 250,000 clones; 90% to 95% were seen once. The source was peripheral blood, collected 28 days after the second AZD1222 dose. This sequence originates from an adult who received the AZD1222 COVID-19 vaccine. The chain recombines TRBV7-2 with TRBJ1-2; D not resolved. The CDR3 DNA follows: TGTGCCAGCAGCTTAAAGGGATCGACGAATAGTGGCTACACCTTC. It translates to CASSLKGSTNSGYTF.